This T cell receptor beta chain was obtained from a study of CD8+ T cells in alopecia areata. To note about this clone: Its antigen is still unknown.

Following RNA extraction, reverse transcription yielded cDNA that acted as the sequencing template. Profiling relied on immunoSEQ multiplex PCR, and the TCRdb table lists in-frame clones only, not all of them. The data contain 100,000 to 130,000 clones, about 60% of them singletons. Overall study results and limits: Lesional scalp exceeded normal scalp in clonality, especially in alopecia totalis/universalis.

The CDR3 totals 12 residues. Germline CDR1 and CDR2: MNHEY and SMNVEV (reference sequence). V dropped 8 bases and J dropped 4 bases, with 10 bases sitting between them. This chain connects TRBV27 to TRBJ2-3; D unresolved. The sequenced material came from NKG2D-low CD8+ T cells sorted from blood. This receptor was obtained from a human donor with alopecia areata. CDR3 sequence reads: CASFGWPDTQYF. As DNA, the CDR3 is TGTGCCAGCTTTGGATGGCCAGATACGCAGTATTTT.